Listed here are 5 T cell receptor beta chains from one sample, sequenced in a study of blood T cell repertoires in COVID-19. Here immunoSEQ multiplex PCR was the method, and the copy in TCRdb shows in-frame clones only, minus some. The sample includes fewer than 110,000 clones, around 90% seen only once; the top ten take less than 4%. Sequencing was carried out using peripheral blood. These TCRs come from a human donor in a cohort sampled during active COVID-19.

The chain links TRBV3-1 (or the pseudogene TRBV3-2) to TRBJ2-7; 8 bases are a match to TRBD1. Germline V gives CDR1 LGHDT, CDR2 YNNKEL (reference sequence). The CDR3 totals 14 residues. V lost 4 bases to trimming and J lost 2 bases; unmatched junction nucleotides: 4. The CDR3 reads CASSPGQVTYEQYF. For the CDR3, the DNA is TGTGCCAGCAGCCCGGGACAGGTTACCTACGAGCAGTACTTC.

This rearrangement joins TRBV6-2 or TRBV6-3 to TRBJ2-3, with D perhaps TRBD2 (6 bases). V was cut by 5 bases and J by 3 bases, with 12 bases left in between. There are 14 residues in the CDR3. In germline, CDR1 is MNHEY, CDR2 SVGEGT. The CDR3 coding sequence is TGTGCCAGCAGTCCCGGGACTTATACAGATACGCAGTATTTT. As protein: CASSPGTYTDTQYF.

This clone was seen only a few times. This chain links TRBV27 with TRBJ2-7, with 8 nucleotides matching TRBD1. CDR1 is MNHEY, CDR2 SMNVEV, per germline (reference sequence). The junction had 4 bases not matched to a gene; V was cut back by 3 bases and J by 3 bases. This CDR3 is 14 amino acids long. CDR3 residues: CASSFGTGNYEQYF. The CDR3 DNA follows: TGTGCCAGCAGTTTCGGGACAGGCAACTACGAGCAGTACTTC.

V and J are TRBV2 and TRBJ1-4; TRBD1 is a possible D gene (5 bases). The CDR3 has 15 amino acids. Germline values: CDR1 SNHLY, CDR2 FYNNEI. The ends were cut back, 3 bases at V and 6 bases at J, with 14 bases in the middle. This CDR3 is CASSDSFGGDEKLFF. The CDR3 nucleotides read TGTGCCAGCAGTGATTCATTCGGGGGAGATGAAAAACTGTTTTTT.

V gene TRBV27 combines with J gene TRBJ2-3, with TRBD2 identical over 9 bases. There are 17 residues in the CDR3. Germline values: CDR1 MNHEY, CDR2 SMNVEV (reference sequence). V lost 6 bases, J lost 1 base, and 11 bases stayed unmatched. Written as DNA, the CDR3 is TGTGCCAGCAGCCATAGCGGGAGCGGATTCGGCACAGATACGCAGTATTTT. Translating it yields CASSHSGSGFGTDTQYF.